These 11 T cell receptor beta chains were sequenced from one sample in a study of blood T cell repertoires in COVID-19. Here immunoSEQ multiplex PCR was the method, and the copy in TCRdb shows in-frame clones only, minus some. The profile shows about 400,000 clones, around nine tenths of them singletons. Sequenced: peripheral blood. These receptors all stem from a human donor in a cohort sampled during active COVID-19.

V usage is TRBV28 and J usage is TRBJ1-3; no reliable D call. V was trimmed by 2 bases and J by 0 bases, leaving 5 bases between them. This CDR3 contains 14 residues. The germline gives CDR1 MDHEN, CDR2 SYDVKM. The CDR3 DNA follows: TGTGCCAGCAGTTTACTTGTCTCTGGAAACACCATATATTTT. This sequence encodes CASSLLVSGNTIYF.

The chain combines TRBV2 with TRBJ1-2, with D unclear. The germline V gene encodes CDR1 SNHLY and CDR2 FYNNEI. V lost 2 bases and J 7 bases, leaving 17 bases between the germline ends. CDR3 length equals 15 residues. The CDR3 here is CASSERLAGVSGYTF. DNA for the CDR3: TGTGCCAGCAGTGAAAGGCTAGCAGGCGTCAGTGGCTACACCTTC.

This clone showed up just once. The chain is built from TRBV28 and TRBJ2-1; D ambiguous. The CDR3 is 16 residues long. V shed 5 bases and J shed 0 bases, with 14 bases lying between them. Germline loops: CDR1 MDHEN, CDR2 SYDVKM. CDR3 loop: CASSIRLRFSYNEQFF. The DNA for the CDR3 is TGTGCCAGCAGTATTCGCCTGAGGTTCTCCTACAATGAGCAGTTCTTC. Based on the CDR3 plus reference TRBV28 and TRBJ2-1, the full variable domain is DVKVTQSSRYLVKRTGEKVFLECVQDMDHENMFWYRQDPGLGLRLIYFSYDVKMKEKGDIPEGYSVSREKKERFSLILESASTNQTSMYLCASSIRLRFSYNEQFFGPGTRLTVL.

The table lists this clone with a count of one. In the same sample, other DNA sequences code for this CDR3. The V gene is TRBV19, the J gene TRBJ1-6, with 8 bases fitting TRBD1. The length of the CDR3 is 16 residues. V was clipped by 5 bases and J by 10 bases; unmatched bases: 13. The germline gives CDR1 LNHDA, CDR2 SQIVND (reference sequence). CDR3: CASSLQPGQARSPLHF. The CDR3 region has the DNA TGTGCCAGTAGTCTCCAGCCGGGACAGGCTAGATCACCCCTCCACTTT.

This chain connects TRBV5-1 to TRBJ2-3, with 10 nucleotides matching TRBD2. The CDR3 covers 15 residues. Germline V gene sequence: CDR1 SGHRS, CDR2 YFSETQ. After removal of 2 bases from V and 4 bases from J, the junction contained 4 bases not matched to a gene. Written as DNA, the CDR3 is TGCGCCAGCAGCTTAGCGGGAGGGACCTCAGATACGCAGTATTTT. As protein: CASSLAGGTSDTQYF.

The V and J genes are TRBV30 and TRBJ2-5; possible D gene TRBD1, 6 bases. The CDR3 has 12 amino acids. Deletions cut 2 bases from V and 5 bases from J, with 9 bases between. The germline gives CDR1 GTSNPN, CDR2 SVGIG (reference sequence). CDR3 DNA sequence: TGTGCCTGGAGTCAGGGGACCGAGACCCAGTACTTC. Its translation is CAWSQGTETQYF.

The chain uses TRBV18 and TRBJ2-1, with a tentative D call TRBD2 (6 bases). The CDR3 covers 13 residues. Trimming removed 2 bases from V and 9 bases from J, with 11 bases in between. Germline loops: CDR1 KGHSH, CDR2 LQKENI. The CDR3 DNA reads TGTGCCAGCTCACCAGGGGAGGAGGGTGAGCAGTTCTTC. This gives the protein CASSPGEEGEQFF.

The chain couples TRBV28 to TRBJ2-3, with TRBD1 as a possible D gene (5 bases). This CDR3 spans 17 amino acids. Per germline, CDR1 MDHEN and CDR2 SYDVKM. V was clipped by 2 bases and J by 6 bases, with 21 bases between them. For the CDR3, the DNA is TGTGCCAGCAGTTTACCATATACCGACAGAGCAGGGGATACGCAGTATTTT. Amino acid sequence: CASSLPYTDRAGDTQYF.

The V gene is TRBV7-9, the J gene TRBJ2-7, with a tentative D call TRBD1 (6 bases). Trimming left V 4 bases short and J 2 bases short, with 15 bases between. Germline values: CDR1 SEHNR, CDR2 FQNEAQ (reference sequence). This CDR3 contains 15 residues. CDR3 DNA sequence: TGTGCCAGCAGCTCAACAGGGTCCTCCCCCTACGAGCAGTACTTC. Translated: CASSSTGSSPYEQYF.

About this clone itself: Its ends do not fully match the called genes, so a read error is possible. CDR3: CASSREWEGQAPF. CDR3 in DNA: TGTGCCAGCAGCCGTGAATGGGAGGGGCAGGCCCCCTTC. The V and J genes are TRBV11-2 and TRBJ1-2, with D perhaps matching TRBD1 (5 bases). The CDR3 spans 13 residues. Germline V gene lookup returns CDR1 SGHAT and CDR2 FQNNGV.

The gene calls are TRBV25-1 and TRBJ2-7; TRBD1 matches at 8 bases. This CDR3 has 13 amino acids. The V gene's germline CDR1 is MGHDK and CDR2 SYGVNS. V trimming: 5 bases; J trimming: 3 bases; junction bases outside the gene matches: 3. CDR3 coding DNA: TGTGCCAGCAGTACGGACAGGGACTACGAGCAGTACTTC. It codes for CASSTDRDYEQYF.